This TCR beta chain was observed in a study of T cell responses to AZD1222 COVID-19 vaccine. Points on this clone: What it recognizes is unknown.

Study-wide points: Spike-specific TCR breadth and depth were elevated following two AZD1222 doses. Seropositivity was recorded at baseline in only 6 or 7 AZD1222 recipients. Researchers took repertoire samples only after the peak T cell response had come. A reported finding is that nearly half of spike-specific TCRs target unmutated variant regions.

Measured with immunoSEQ multiplex PCR; TCRdb has only the in-frame clones, and not every one. This sample carries more than 70,000 clones, 87% of them seen once, and the ten largest clones take around 1.3%. The source material was peripheral blood, sampled 28 days after the second AZD1222 dose. The source is an adult who received the AZD1222 COVID-19 vaccine.

The DNA for the CDR3 is TGTGCCAGCAGCTCCCCGTTGCGGGGTATGAACACTGAAGCTTTCTTT. It codes for CASSSPLRGMNTEAFF. V is TRBV5-4 and J is TRBJ1-1; no clear D gene. The germline gives CDR1 SGHNT, CDR2 YYREEE (reference sequence). This CDR3 region has 16 residues. With 3 bases removed from V and 0 bases from J, the gap between germline ends came to 15 bases.